This T cell receptor (beta chain) was captured in a study of cytomegalovirus exposure and HLA in healthy donors. The primer mix had 60 Vbeta and 13 Jbeta primers. Data came from immunoSEQ multiplex PCR; TCRdb stores just in-frame clones and leaves some out. The sample lists 120,000 or so clones, 80% seen once, with 1.2% in the top ten. This CDR3 has 15 amino acids. With V trimmed by 2 bases and J by 6 bases, 7 bases remained unmatched. Germline assignment: CDR1 SGHAT and CDR2 FQNNGV. A single count supports this clone. V gene TRBV11-2 combines with J gene TRBJ2-7; 10 positions agree with TRBD1. Sequenced sample: PBMCs. This TCR came from a female donor in good health and CMV-seronegative. As DNA, the CDR3 is TGTGCCAGCAGCTTAATGGGGACAGGGGCCTTCGAGCAGTACTTC. This encodes CASSLMGTGAFEQYF. Complete variable domain (other parts from reference TRBV11-2 and TRBJ2-7): EAGVAQSPRYKIIEKRQSVAFWCNPISGHATLYWYQQILGQGPKLLIQFQNNGVVDDSQLPKDRFSAERLKGVDSTLKIQPAKLEDSAVYLCASSLMGTGAFEQYFGPGTRLTVT.